The next 17 T cell receptor beta chains were all read from a single sample in a study of blood T cell repertoires in COVID-19. Repertoires were generated with immunoSEQ multiplex PCR, while TCRdb's copy carries only in-frame clones and drops some. The sample has about 410,000 clones; roughly 86% are singletons. Input material: PBMCs or T cells enriched from blood (not recorded which). These receptors were obtained from a woman in her thirties who had recovered from COVID-19.

This clone was counted a few times. The chain joins TRBV5-1 to TRBJ2-1; D perhaps matches TRBD1 (7 bases). In germline, CDR1 is SGHRS, CDR2 YFSETQ. This CDR3 is 19 amino acids long. Trimming stripped 1 base from V and 0 bases from J, with 20 bases between. This CDR3 reads CASSLRGRGAQSSYNEQFF. In nucleotides, the CDR3 is TGCGCCAGCAGCTTGAGGGGGCGCGGGGCCCAAAGCTCCTACAATGAGCAGTTCTTC. Combining the CDR3 with reference TRBV5-1 and TRBJ2-1 gives the whole variable domain KAGVTQTPRYLIKTRGQQVTLSCSPISGHRSVSWYQQTPGQGLQFLFEYFSETQRNKGNFPGRFSGRQFSNSRSEMNVSTLELGDSALYLCASSLRGRGAQSSYNEQFFGPGTRLTVL.

This rearrangement joins TRBV2 to TRBJ2-2, with D perhaps matching TRBD1 (5 bases). Trimming took 11 bases from V and 5 from J, leaving 18 bases between them. CDR1 is SNHLY, CDR2 FYNNEI, per germline. The CDR3 sequence is 14 residues long. The CDR3 DNA reads as TGTGCCTGCAAGCTGCAGGGTCGGACCGGGGAGCTGTTTTTT. It is translated as CACKLQGRTGELFF.

This chain connects TRBV7-9 to TRBJ1-1; D is ambiguous. Trimming took off 4 bases at V and 5 bases at J, with 5 bases between the two ends. CDR1 and CDR2 from the germline V gene are SEHNR and FQNEAQ (reference sequence). The CDR3 spans 11 residues. The DNA of the CDR3 is TGTGCCAGCAGCTCGGGTACTGAAGCTTTCTTT. Translation gives CASSSGTEAFF.

The rearrangement links TRBV9 to TRBJ1-6; TRBD1 matches 7 bases. Germline V gene lookup returns CDR1 SGDLS and CDR2 YYNGEE. The CDR3 covers 15 residues. V lost 0 bases and J lost 7; bases outside the gene matches: 4. The CDR3 loop is CASSVGDRQNSPLHF. CDR3 DNA: TGTGCCAGCAGCGTAGGGGACAGACAGAATTCACCCCTCCACTTT.

The chain has TRBV6-5 and TRBJ2-1; a weak D match, TRBD2 (5 bases). Trimming cost V 2 bases and J 3 bases, with 14 bases left between them. The CDR3 has 16 amino acids. Germline values: CDR1 MNHEY, CDR2 SVGAGI. The CDR3 region has the DNA TGTGCCAGCAGTTACCGGACCTATCGGGACTACAATGAGCAGTTCTTC. Its protein is CASSYRTYRDYNEQFF.

The chain carries TRBV28 and TRBJ1-3; no definite D call. Trimming cost V 6 bases and J 4 bases, with 16 bases left between them. The CDR3 is 15 amino acids. Per germline, CDR1 MDHEN and CDR2 SYDVKM. The CDR3 bases are TGTGCCAGCAGCCGGGCGGGATCGGGGGGAAACACCATATATTTT. Its translation is CASSRAGSGGNTIYF.

The chain links TRBV19 to TRBJ1-5, with 11 bases identical to TRBD1. The J segment lost 6 bases and the V segment lost 4 bases, leaving 17 bases of the junction unmatched. CDR1 and CDR2 (germline): LNHDA, SQIVND (reference sequence). This CDR3 is 19 amino acids long. As DNA, the CDR3 is TGTGCCAGTAGTAGCTGGGGGACAGGGGGGGTCAATTTTGCTCAGCCCCAGCATTTT. Its translation: CASSSWGTGGVNFAQPQHF.

V gene TRBV6-5 combines with J gene TRBJ1-2; a possible D gene is TRBD1 (5 bases). The CDR3 is made up of 14 amino acids. The V end was cut by 4 bases, the J end by 4 bases, with 13 bases between. CDR1 is MNHEY, CDR2 SVGAGI, per germline. CDR3 coding DNA: TGTGCCAGCAGTTCCTCGTCCGACAGCTATGGCTACACCTTC. Translation: CASSSSSDSYGYTF.

Here the CDR3 reads CASSYVDRVLRSPLHF. The CDR3 DNA is TGTGCCAGCAGCTACGTCGACAGGGTCCTCCGGTCACCCCTCCACTTT. V and J are TRBV7-8 and TRBJ1-6; TRBD1 matches 7 bases. With V trimmed by 4 bases and J by 10 bases, 13 bases remained unmatched. CDR3 size: 16 residues. Looked up from germline, CDR1 is SGHVS and CDR2 is FQNEAQ.

The rearrangement links TRBV5-1 to TRBJ2-5; the match to TRBD2 covers 9 bases. The V gene end was trimmed by 6 bases and the J gene end by 5 bases; junction bases not matched to a gene: 11. The germline V gene encodes CDR1 SGHRS and CDR2 YFSETQ. This CDR3 comprises 15 residues. CDR3 residues: CASTLGGGGVETQYF. As DNA, the CDR3 is TGCGCCAGCACCCTGGGCGGCGGGGGGGTCGAGACCCAGTACTTC.

The gene calls are TRBV5-6 and TRBJ1-3; TRBD1 is a possible D gene (6 bases). V shed 0 bases and J shed 4 bases, with 14 bases lying between them. This CDR3 is 16 amino acids long. Germline values: CDR1 SGHDT, CDR2 YYEEEE. The CDR3 DNA reads as TGTGCCAGCAGCTTGGGAGGCGGGGGCGAGGGAAACACCATATATTTT. This encodes CASSLGGGGEGNTIYF.

The V call is TRBV5-6, the J call TRBJ2-6; D gene uncertain. This CDR3 region has 15 residues. The V end lost 1 base, the J end lost 2 bases, and 7 bases lay between the germline ends. Per germline, CDR1 SGHDT and CDR2 YYEEEE. CDR3 loop: CASSLLGPGANVLTF. In DNA, the CDR3 is TGTGCCAGCAGCTTGCTTGGGCCTGGGGCCAACGTCCTGACTTTC.

CDR3 bases: TGTGCCAGCAGCCCACAGGCCCTAGGGACCCAGTACTTC. It specifies CASSPQALGTQYF. This chain joins TRBV7-2 and TRBJ2-5; TRBD1 might be the D (5 bases). V shed 5 bases and J shed 7 bases, with 14 bases lying between them. The germline V gene has CDR1 SGHTA and CDR2 FQGNSA. The CDR3 covers 13 residues.

The CDR3 region has the DNA TGTGCCAGCAGCCGGGTAGGGAGGGGCGAGCAGTACTTC. This gives the protein CASSRVGRGEQYF. The chain joins TRBV6-6 to TRBJ2-7, with 7 nucleotides matching TRBD2. This CDR3 is built from 13 residues. V lost 6 bases to trimming and J lost 6 bases; unmatched junction nucleotides: 8. Germline CDR1 reads MNHNY; CDR2 reads SVGAGI (reference sequence).

The chain combines TRBV18 with TRBJ1-5; D is unresolved. The CDR3 has 13 residues. Germline loops: CDR1 KGHSH, CDR2 LQKENI. V shed 2 bases and J shed 4 bases, with 6 bases lying between them. The CDR3 is CASSPDTNQPQHF. CDR3 nucleotides: TGTGCCAGCTCACCAGACACAAATCAGCCCCAGCATTTT. The variable domain in full, with the rest retrieved from reference TRBV18 and TRBJ1-5, is NAGVMQNPRHLVRRRGQEARLRCSPMKGHSHVYWYRQLPEEGLKFMVYLQKENIIDESGMPKERFSAEFPKEGPSILRIQQVVRGDSAAYFCASSPDTNQPQHFGDGTRLSIL.

The V and J genes are TRBV15 and TRBJ2-7, with D possibly TRBD2 on 5 matching bases. V was cut by 0 bases and J by 6 bases, with 9 bases left in between. The V gene's germline CDR1 is LNHNV and CDR2 YYDKDF (reference sequence). The CDR3 runs to 13 residues. CDR3 sequence reads: CATSRDQRVEQYF. In DNA, the CDR3 is TGTGCCACCAGCAGAGATCAGAGGGTCGAGCAGTACTTC.

The rearrangement links TRBV7-6 to TRBJ2-6; no firm D call. This CDR3 has 15 amino acids. V was cut by 1 base and J by 0 bases, with 4 bases left in between. Germline CDR1 reads SGHVS; CDR2 reads FNYEAQ. CDR3 DNA sequence: TGTGCCAGCAGCTTAGGCAGCTCTGGGGCCAACGTCCTGACTTTC. Its translation: CASSLGSSGANVLTF.